This T cell receptor beta chain was identified in a study of blood T cell repertoires in COVID-19. At the level of the study: Samples representing acute and convalescent COVID-19 were sourced from the United States, Italy and Spain. In each case, the material was cDNA or gDNA derived from T cells, B-cell-depleted T cells, or PBMCs.

Clones were sequenced by immunoSEQ multiplex PCR, and TCRdb holds only the in-frame ones, with some missing. The data hold about 67,000 clones, with around 88% observed a single time. The source material was peripheral blood. The clonotype comes from a woman of 80 years or more with acute or convalescent COVID-19.

CDR3 bases: TGCGCCAGCAGCTTGCCCGTCTCAGGGGCGGGCACTGAAGCTTTCTTT. This gives the protein CASSLPVSGAGTEAFF. The chain has TRBV5-1 and TRBJ1-1; perhaps TRBD1 as D (6 bases). The germline CDR1 and CDR2 sequences are SGHRS and YFSETQ. V was clipped by 1 base and J by 4 bases, with 17 bases between them. There are 16 residues in the CDR3. The variable domain in full, completed from reference TRBV5-1 and TRBJ1-1, reads KAGVTQTPRYLIKTRGQQVTLSCSPISGHRSVSWYQQTPGQGLQFLFEYFSETQRNKGNFPGRFSGRQFSNSRSEMNVSTLELGDSALYLCASSLPVSGAGTEAFFGQGTRLTVV.